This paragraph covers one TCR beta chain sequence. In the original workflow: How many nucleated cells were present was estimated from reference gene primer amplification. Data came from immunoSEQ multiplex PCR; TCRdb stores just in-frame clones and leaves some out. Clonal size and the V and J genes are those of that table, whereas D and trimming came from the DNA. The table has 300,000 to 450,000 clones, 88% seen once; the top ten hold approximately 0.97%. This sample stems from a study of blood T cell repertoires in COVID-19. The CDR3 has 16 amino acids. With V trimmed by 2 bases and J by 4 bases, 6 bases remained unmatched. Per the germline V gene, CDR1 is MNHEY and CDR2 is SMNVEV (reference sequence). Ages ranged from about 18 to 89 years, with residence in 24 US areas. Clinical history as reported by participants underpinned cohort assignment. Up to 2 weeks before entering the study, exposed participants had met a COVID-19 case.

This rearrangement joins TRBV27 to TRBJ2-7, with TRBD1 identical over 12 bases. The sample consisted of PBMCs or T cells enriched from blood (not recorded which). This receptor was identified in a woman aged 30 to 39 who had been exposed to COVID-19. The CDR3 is CASSLPGGQGAYEQYF. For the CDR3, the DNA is TGTGCCAGCAGTTTACCCGGGGGACAGGGGGCGTACGAGCAGTACTTC.